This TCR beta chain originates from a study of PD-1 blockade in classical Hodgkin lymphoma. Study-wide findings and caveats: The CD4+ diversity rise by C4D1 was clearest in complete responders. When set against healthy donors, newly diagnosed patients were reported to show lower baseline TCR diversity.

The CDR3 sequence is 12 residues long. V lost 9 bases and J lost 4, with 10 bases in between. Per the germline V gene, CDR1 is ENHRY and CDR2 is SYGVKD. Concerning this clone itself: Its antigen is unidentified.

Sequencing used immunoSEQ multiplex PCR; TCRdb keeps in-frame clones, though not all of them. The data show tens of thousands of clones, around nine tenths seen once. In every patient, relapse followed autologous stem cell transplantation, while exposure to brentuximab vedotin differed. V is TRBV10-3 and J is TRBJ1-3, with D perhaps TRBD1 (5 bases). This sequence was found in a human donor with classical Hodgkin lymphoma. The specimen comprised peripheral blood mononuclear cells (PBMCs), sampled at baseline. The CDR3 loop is CAISGNGNTIYF. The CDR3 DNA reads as TGTGCCATTTCAGGGAACGGAAACACCATATATTTT.